The rows below give T cell receptor beta chains drawn from one sample of a study of T cells after somatic rescue of genetic block. Produced via immunoSEQ multiplex PCR; TCRdb's table is partial and in-frame only. The table shows approximately 71,000 clones, with roughly 92% occurring only once. Sequencing used peripheral blood mononuclear cells (PBMCs). These TCRs come from a man in his forties. The CDR3 runs from the conserved cysteine through the conserved F or W. A D gene is named only where the DNA matches it firmly. Clone sizes are given selectively: once, few, many, or a class where the clone is expanded.

TRBD1	TRBV5-4	NA	TRBJ1-2	TGTGCCAGCAGCTGGACAGGAGCTAACTATGGCTACACCTTC	CASSWTGANYGYTF
NA	TRBV5-1	NA	TRBJ1-1	TGCGCCAGCAGCTTGGCGCGGGAGGTAGTCACTGAAGCTTTCTTT	CASSLAREVVTEAFF
NA	TRBV2	once	TRBJ2-2	TGTGCCAGCATCGAAAGTCCGGCCGGGGAGCTGTTTTTT	CASIESPAGELFF
TRBD1	TRBV6-5	NA	TRBJ2-1	TGTGCCAGCAGTCCTACAGGGACAGGTTGGAATGAGCAGTTCTTC	CASSPTGTGWNEQFF
NA	TRBV25-1	NA	TRBJ2-5	TGTGCCAGCAGTACGAGGTCGGGAGTGGAGACCCAGTACTTC	CASSTRSGVETQYF
NA	TRBV10-3	few	TRBJ1-1	TGTGCCATCAGTGAGAGAAACACTGAAGCTTTCTTT	CAISERNTEAFF
NA	TRBV4-2	NA	TRBJ2-3	TGTGCCAGCAGCCAAGATCACTCAGTCCAAACAGATACGCAGTATTTT	CASSQDHSVQTDTQYF
TRBD2	TRBV7-9	NA	TRBJ2-7	TGTGCCAGCAGCTCTAGCGGGAGTGCCTACGAGCAGTACTTC	CASSSSGSAYEQYF
NA	TRBV6-5	once	TRBJ2-7	TGTGCCAGCAGTTACTCTGGACAGACCTACGAGCAGTACTTC	CASSYSGQTYEQYF
NA	TRBV4-1	NA	TRBJ2-5	TGCGCCAGCAGCCTACAGGTCCTGTCAATCGAGACCCAGTACTTC	CASSLQVLSIETQYF
NA	TRBV7-2	NA	TRBJ2-5	TGTGCCAGCAGCTTTGGGCTACTCTCACAAGAGACCCAGTACTTC	CASSFGLLSQETQYF
NA	TRBV13	NA	TRBJ2-1	TGTGCCAGCAGCCGCAAGGGTAGGAATGAGCAGTTCTTC	CASSRKGRNEQFF
NA	TRBV4-1	NA	TRBJ2-7	TGCGCCAGCAGCCAAGTCCGGGCCCCAGGTGGCTACGAGCAGTACTTC	CASSQVRAPGGYEQYF
NA	TRBV5-1	NA	TRBJ2-1	TGCGCCAGCAGCCCCGGGCAGAACTACAATGAGCAGTTCTTC	CASSPGQNYNEQFF
NA	TRBV15	few	TRBJ1-2	TGTGCCACCAGCGTTCCAGAACATGGCTACACCTTC	CATSVPEHGYTF
NA	TRBV5-1	NA	TRBJ2-1	TGCGCCAGCAGCTTAACGGACAATGAGCAGTTCTTC	CASSLTDNEQFF
TRBD1	TRBV28	NA	TRBJ1-2	TGTGCCAGCAGTTCCCGCAGGGGGTTGATTTGGGCTAACTATGGCTACACCTTC	CASSSRRGLIWANYGYTF
NA	TRBV18	NA	TRBJ1-2	TGTGCCAGCTCACCATTCGAGGCAGCAGGGCTTGGGGGCTACACCTTC	CASSPFEAAGLGGYTF
NA	TRBV6-4	once	TRBJ2-3	TGTGCCAGCAGTGACTCAGGGGGGCGCGGCACAGATACGCAGTATTTT	CASSDSGGRGTDTQYF
TRBD1	TRBV12-5	NA	TRBJ2-7	TGTGCTAGTGGTTTACAGGGGGCCTACGAGCAGTACTTC	CASGLQGAYEQYF
TRBD1	TRBV28	once	TRBJ1-2	TGTGCCAGCAGTGTGGACAGGGGGCCAGACTATGGCTACACCTTC	CASSVDRGPDYGYTF